The 20 T cell receptor beta chains below were found in one sample sequenced in a study of CD8 T cells in ankylosing spondylitis. A single record per CDR3 protein comes from TCRdb applying MiXCR to the 5' RACE reads. This sample has roughly 230,000 distinct CDR3 sequences, with approximately 8% found just once. The sequencing input was blood, either unsorted or a sorted T cell fraction (not recorded which). The origin of the receptors is a female donor with ankylosing spondylitis or in good health (not recorded which).

This clonotype was seen many times. The CDR3 loop is CSARDQDRVHEQFF. CDR3 nucleotide sequence: TGCAGTGCTAGAGACCAGGACAGGGTCCATGAGCAGTTCTTC. The chain is built from TRBV20-1 and TRBJ2-1, with 8 nucleotides matching TRBD1. The ends lost 0 bases at V and 8 bases at J; junction bases unmatched: 6. The CDR3 is 14 residues long. CDR1 and CDR2 from the germline V gene are DFQATT and SNEGSKA (reference sequence).

This clonotype was found many times. In DNA, the CDR3 is TGCGCCAGCAGCTTGGGACAGCACGAGCAGTACTTC. Its translation: CASSLGQHEQYF. This chain connects TRBV5-1 to TRBJ2-7, with D perhaps matching TRBD1 (5 bases). The CDR3 has 12 amino acids. Deletions cut 0 bases from V and 5 bases from J, with 6 bases between. Per germline, CDR1 SGHRS and CDR2 YFSETQ. The entire variable domain, with the rest obtained from reference TRBV5-1 and TRBJ2-7, is as follows: KAGVTQTPRYLIKTRGQQVTLSCSPISGHRSVSWYQQTPGQGLQFLFEYFSETQRNKGNFPGRFSGRQFSNSRSEMNVSTLELGDSALYLCASSLGQHEQYFGPGTRLTVT.

This clonotype came up a few times. The genes are TRBV5-4 and TRBJ2-5, with 8 bases matching TRBD2. CDR1 is SGHNT and CDR2 is YYREEE in the germline V gene (reference sequence). Trimming at V came to 3 bases and at J to 5 bases, leaving 3 bases not matched to a gene. This CDR3 is 13 amino acids long. The CDR3 region is CASSSGGIETQYF. CDR3 sequence (DNA): TGTGCCAGCAGCTCGGGGGGGATTGAGACCCAGTACTTC.

The chain links TRBV20-1 to TRBJ1-1; no clear D gene. CDR3 length: 14 residues. CDR1 is DFQATT and CDR2 is SNEGSKA in the germline V gene (reference sequence). V dropped 0 bases and J dropped 1 base, with 9 bases sitting between them. The CDR3 nucleotides read TGCAGTGCTAGAGATCAAGGCAGGAACACTGAAGCTTTCTTT. Its protein product is CSARDQGRNTEAFF.

Ten or more counts support this clonotype. The chain is built from TRBV6-5 and TRBJ1-2; possible D gene TRBD1, 5 bases. Trimming stripped 0 bases from V and 1 base from J, with 9 bases between. In germline, CDR1 is MNHEY, CDR2 SVGAGI. The CDR3 is 15 amino acids. CDR3 sequence: CASSYSGRINYGYTF. In DNA, the CDR3 is TGTGCCAGCAGTTACTCGGGACGGATTAACTATGGCTACACCTTC.

V is TRBV12-3 or TRBV12-4 and J is TRBJ2-1; 8 bases are shared with TRBD2. V was pared by 4 bases and J by 0 bases, with 2 bases of the junction left unmatched. CDR3 size: 15 residues. The CDR3 sequence is CASSCSGSSYNEQFF. The CDR3 DNA reads as TGTGCCAGCAGTTGCAGCGGGAGCTCCTACAATGAGCAGTTCTTC.

The rearrangement links TRBV12-3 or TRBV12-4 to TRBJ2-5; D remains unclear. CDR3 length: 13 residues. Deletions cut 4 bases from V and 4 bases from J, with 10 bases between. The CDR3 region is CASSSALRETQYF. DNA for the CDR3: TGTGCCAGCAGTTCCGCCCTTAGAGAGACCCAGTACTTC.

This clonotype was counted at least ten times. The CDR3 nucleotides read TGTGCCAGCAGTTTCGGACAGCGATCGGGTTACGAGCAGTACTTC. Translated, it gives CASSFGQRSGYEQYF. This chain joins TRBV7-6 and TRBJ2-7; the D gene is possibly TRBD1 (6 bases). Trimming pared 6 bases from V and 4 bases from J, leaving 19 bases between. This CDR3 has 15 residues. CDR1 and CDR2 from the germline V gene are SGHVS and FNYEAQ. The full variable domain, completed using reference TRBV7-6 and TRBJ2-7, is GAGVSQSPRYKVTKRGQDVALRCDPISGHVSLYWYRQALGQGPEFLTYFNYEAQQDKSGLPNDRFSAERPEGSISTLTIQRTEQRDSAMYRCASSFGQRSGYEQYFGPGTRLTVT.

Many counts were recorded for this clonotype. The chain recombines TRBV3-1 with TRBJ2-1, with TRBD2 identical over 11 bases. V shed 5 bases, J shed 7 bases, and the junction held 10 bases outside the gene matches. CDR3 length: 16 amino acids. The germline CDR1 and CDR2 sequences are LGHDT and YNNKEL (reference sequence). CDR3 sequence (DNA): TGTGCCAGCAGCGACATAGCGGGAGGGGTTTGGAATGAGCAGTTCTTC. This codes for CASSDIAGGVWNEQFF.

This clonotype was counted many times. The chain joins TRBV10-2 to TRBJ2-6; D is possibly TRBD2 (5 bases). Trimming stripped 7 bases from V and 0 bases from J, with 13 bases between. This CDR3 has 16 residues. CDR1 and CDR2 (germline): WSHSY, SAAADI. The CDR3 is CASTQGLVSGANVLTF. For the CDR3, the DNA is TGCGCCAGCACTCAAGGACTGGTCTCTGGGGCCAACGTCCTGACTTTC.

The sample holds many counts of this clonotype. The chain combines TRBV7-8 with TRBJ1-1; D call uncertain. Per germline, CDR1 SGHVS and CDR2 FQNEAQ. V was cut by 2 bases and J by 8 bases, with 9 bases left in between. This CDR3 comprises 12 residues. CDR3 sequence: CASSLMGLEAFF. In nucleotides, the CDR3 is TGTGCCAGCAGCTTAATGGGCTTAGAAGCTTTCTTT.

This clonotype appeared many times. This chain connects TRBV5-5 to TRBJ1-5; tentative D call: TRBD1 (5 bases). Looked up from germline, CDR1 is SGHKS and CDR2 is YYEKEE (reference sequence). Between the trimmed V and J ends, which lost 3 bases and 6 bases, there was a span of 16 bases. This CDR3 comprises 15 residues. The CDR3 sequence is CASSSGSLRGQPQHF. As DNA, the CDR3 is TGTGCCAGCAGCTCCGGGTCACTGAGGGGTCAGCCCCAGCATTTT.

This clonotype came up a few times. This chain connects TRBV11-2 to TRBJ2-1; weak D call: TRBD2 (5 bases). Trimming removed 5 bases from V and 6 bases from J, with 14 bases in between. Germline CDR1 SGHAT, CDR2 FQNNGV. There are 14 residues in the CDR3. This CDR3 is CASSRVRGINEQFF. CDR3 coding DNA: TGTGCCAGCAGCCGGGTCCGAGGGATCAATGAGCAGTTCTTC.

Ten or more counts support this clonotype. This chain uses TRBV20-1 with TRBJ2-1, with D perhaps matching TRBD1 (7 bases). CDR1 and CDR2 from the germline V gene are DFQATT and SNEGSKA (reference sequence). The CDR3 is 14 amino acids. Trimming shortened V by 6 bases and J by 7 bases, and 19 bases separated the two germline ends. CDR3 nucleotide sequence: TGCAGTGCGGAGGGGGCCCAGAGGAGGAATGAGCAGTTCTTC. Translating gives CSAEGAQRRNEQFF.

This clonotype was observed at least ten times. The chain uses TRBV29-1 and TRBJ2-1; D remains ambiguous. The germline V gene encodes CDR1 SQVTM and CDR2 ANQGSEA. Trimming took 4 bases from V and 6 from J, leaving 13 bases between them. This CDR3 is 13 amino acids long. This chain's CDR3 is CSVAPQKGNEQFF. The CDR3 nucleotides are TGCAGCGTTGCCCCCCAGAAGGGCAATGAGCAGTTCTTC.

This clonotype appeared many times. The V and J genes are TRBV7-3 and TRBJ2-1, with a possible D match to TRBD2 (6 bases). Trimming left V 5 bases short and J 4 bases short, with 9 bases between. There are 13 residues in the CDR3. From germline, CDR1 is SGHTA and CDR2 FQGTGA. The CDR3 bases are TGTGCCAGCAGCCGGGGGAGGTACAATGAGCAGTTCTTC. Protein: CASSRGRYNEQFF.

This sequence joins TRBV29-1 and TRBJ1-2, with D possibly matching TRBD1 (5 bases). Deletions cut 4 bases from V and 6 bases from J, with 18 bases between. Germline V lookup: CDR1 SQVTM, CDR2 ANQGSEA. The CDR3 totals 14 residues. CDR3 in DNA: TGCAGCGTTGTCCAATGGGGGAGGGGAGATGGCTACACCTTC. Protein sequence: CSVVQWGRGDGYTF.

This clonotype was seen repeatedly, ten times or more. This rearrangement joins TRBV15 to TRBJ1-2, with no clear D. The CDR3 extends over 18 amino acids. Germline CDR1 is LNHNV and CDR2 is YYDKDF (reference sequence). Trimming left V 1 base short and J 2 bases short, with 20 bases between. The CDR3 loop is CATSRGGRWTVGNYGYTF. For the CDR3, the DNA is TGTGCCACCAGCAGAGGTGGTAGATGGACCGTTGGAAACTATGGCTACACCTTC.

This clonotype was picked up a small number of times. The chain links TRBV7-6 to TRBJ2-5, with D possibly TRBD2 on 5 matching bases. The CDR3 sequence is 13 residues long. Germline lookup yields CDR1 SGHVS and CDR2 FNYEAQ. V dropped 5 bases and J dropped 5 bases, with 12 bases sitting between them. The CDR3 protein is CASSPRPGETQYF. The CDR3 coding sequence is TGTGCCAGCAGCCCTAGACCGGGGGAGACCCAGTACTTC. The complete variable domain, with remaining parts taken from reference TRBV7-6 and TRBJ2-5, reads GAGVSQSPRYKVTKRGQDVALRCDPISGHVSLYWYRQALGQGPEFLTYFNYEAQQDKSGLPNDRFSAERPEGSISTLTIQRTEQRDSAMYRCASSPRPGETQYFGPGTRLLVL.

This clonotype was observed at least ten times. The genes are TRBV11-1 and TRBJ2-5, with unresolved D. Germline V gene sequence: CDR1 SGHAT, CDR2 FQDESV (reference sequence). The ends were cut back, 4 bases at V and 4 bases at J, with 10 bases in the middle. CDR3 length equals 13 residues. Here the CDR3 DNA reads TGTGCCAGCAGCTACCAGGATCTAGAGACCCAGTACTTC. This gives the protein CASSYQDLETQYF.